This entry lists 12 T cell receptor beta chains sequenced from one sample in a study of identical twins. TCRdb processed the 5' RACE reads anew with MiXCR; each CDR3 protein has one entry. The sample lists 350,000 to 500,000 distinct CDR3 sequences; approximately 17% were seen once. Sequenced input: naive T cells sorted from blood. Every receptor here comes from a man in his fifties or sixties in good health.

The CDR3 DNA sequence: TGCAGCGTTGGGGCAGTACCTAACACTGAAGCTTTCTTT. It translates to CSVGAVPNTEAFF. The chain is built from TRBV29-1 and TRBJ1-1; D gene unclear. Germline V gene sequence: CDR1 SQVTM, CDR2 ANQGSEA. The V end was cut by 4 bases, the J end by 2 bases, with 11 bases between. This CDR3 has 13 residues.

In its sample, this clonotype was seen many times. V is TRBV7-9 and J is TRBJ2-2; 10 bases line up with TRBD1. The CDR3 has 14 amino acids. From germline, CDR1 is SEHNR and CDR2 FQNEAQ (reference sequence). CDR3 DNA: TGTATCACCCGGGACAGGGGTCCCCCCGGGGAGCTGTTTTTT. Protein: CITRDRGPPGELFF.

The chain recombines TRBV3-1 with TRBJ2-7, with 11 positions matching TRBD2. CDR3 length: 18 amino acids. Germline CDR1 reads LGHDT; CDR2 reads YNNKEL (reference sequence). V gave up 0 bases and J gave up 3 bases; unmatched junction bases: 10. The CDR3 spells CASSQDQLGGLADYEQYF. In DNA form, the CDR3 reads TGTGCCAGCAGCCAAGATCAACTTGGGGGACTAGCGGACTACGAGCAGTACTTC.

This clonotype has only a few counts. The chain couples TRBV4-3 to TRBJ2-7; TRBD2 aligns across 9 bases. J gave up 3 bases and V 0 bases, and 12 bases lay outside the gene matches. The CDR3 loop spans 18 amino acids. The germline V gene has CDR1 LGHNA and CDR2 YSLEER. The CDR3 DNA follows: TGCGCCAGCAGCCAAGATCTTGAGCTAGCGGGAAGGATCTACGAGCAGTACTTC. This codes for CASSQDLELAGRIYEQYF.

In this sample, this clonotype turned up a few times. In DNA, the CDR3 is TGTGCCAGCAGCGTAGGACTAGCGGGGCACAATGAGCAGTTCTTC. Translation gives CASSVGLAGHNEQFF. The V gene is TRBV9, the J gene TRBJ2-1; 11 bases are a match to TRBD2. The germline CDR1 and CDR2 sequences are SGDLS and YYNGEE. The CDR3 is made up of 15 amino acids. J gave up 5 bases and V 0 bases, and 1 base lay outside the gene matches.

This clonotype turned up a few times. V and J are TRBV3-1 and TRBJ2-7; D may be TRBD1 (6 bases). The CDR3 length is 15 residues. Deletions cut 3 bases from V and 3 bases from J, with 15 bases between. Germline CDR1 LGHDT, CDR2 YNNKEL (reference sequence). Here the CDR3 DNA reads TGTGCCAGCAGCCAGTCACAGGGAAGAAGCTACGAGCAGTACTTC. This codes for CASSQSQGRSYEQYF.

The rearrangement links TRBV20-1 to TRBJ2-2, with D perhaps being TRBD1 or TRBD2 (5 bases each). Germline V gene data show CDR1 as DFQATT and CDR2 as SNEGSKA (reference sequence). The ends were cut back, 3 bases at V and 0 bases at J, with 14 bases in the middle. CDR3 length equals 16 residues. The CDR3 spells CSARIPGTPNTGELFF. The CDR3 region has the DNA TGCAGTGCTAGGATCCCCGGGACGCCGAACACCGGGGAGCTGTTTTTT.

V gene TRBV7-6 combines with J gene TRBJ2-7; perhaps TRBD2 as D (5 bases). The CDR3 has 16 amino acids. V dropped 4 bases and J dropped 2 bases, with 18 bases sitting between them. CDR1 is SGHVS and CDR2 is FNYEAQ in the germline V gene. The CDR3 protein is CASSSDPASPTYEQYF. The CDR3, as DNA: TGTGCCAGCAGCTCAGATCCGGCTAGCCCGACCTACGAGCAGTACTTC.

This clonotype was seen more than once but under ten times. J is TRBJ2-7 and V is TRBV6-5, with 9 bases that match TRBD2. The V segment lost 2 bases and the J segment 2 bases; nucleotides outside the gene matches: 7. Per the germline V gene, CDR1 is MNHEY and CDR2 is SVGAGI. The CDR3 has 16 amino acids. CDR3 bases: TGTGCCAGCAGTTACGGGCCTAGCGGGGTCACCTACGAGCAGTACTTC. Residues: CASSYGPSGVTYEQYF.

The V and J genes are TRBV20-1 and TRBJ2-5, with 9 bases matching TRBD2. The CDR3 length is 15 residues. After removal of 2 bases from V and 1 base from J, the junction contained 5 bases not matched to a gene. In germline, CDR1 is DFQATT, CDR2 SNEGSKA (reference sequence). As DNA, the CDR3 is TGCAGTGCTAGACGAGCGGGAGGAATCCAAGAGACCCAGTACTTC. Its protein product is CSARRAGGIQETQYF.

The rearrangement links TRBV27 to TRBJ2-5, with D unclear. With 5 bases removed from V and 1 base from J, the gap between germline ends came to 14 bases. Germline V gene sequence: CDR1 MNHEY, CDR2 SMNVEV (reference sequence). The CDR3 contains 15 residues. The CDR3 coding sequence is TGTGCCAGCAGTCCGCACGGACGCTTCCAAGAGACCCAGTACTTC. It encodes CASSPHGRFQETQYF.

This clonotype was seen a handful of times. V and J are TRBV9 and TRBJ2-5; a weak D match, TRBD1 (6 bases). This CDR3 spans 15 amino acids. Trimming shortened V by 4 bases and J by 3 bases, and 16 bases separated the two germline ends. From germline, CDR1 is SGDLS and CDR2 YYNGEE. The CDR3 is CASSTGVGQEETQYF. CDR3 DNA: TGTGCCAGCAGCACCGGCGTGGGACAAGAAGAGACCCAGTACTTC.